This TCR beta chain originates from a study of cytomegalovirus exposure and HLA in healthy donors. Study-level information: The 100 to 150 validation repertoires used the same platform as the roughly 670 first-cohort repertoires, a later analysis reported. Study-level points and caveats: According to reports, the classifier identified cytomegalovirus status with high specificity and sensitivity. Subsequent analysis found a tendency for first-cohort TCR clusters to co-occur within the 120 validation repertoires.

The repertoire was sequenced with immunoSEQ multiplex PCR; TCRdb's copy has only in-frame clones and lacks some. The table lists about 140,000 clones, 70% to 90% of them singletons. The table lists this clone with a few counts. The antigen is not known. This CDR3 region has 18 residues. The origin of this receptor is a woman aged 18-29 years in good health and CMV-seropositive. This chain links TRBV21-1 with TRBJ2-6; TRBD2 was called by the table and not checked on the DNA. TRBV21-1 is flagged as a pseudogene. Sequencing was carried out using PBMCs. The CDR3 protein is CASSKGVCGVSGANVLTF. CDR3 DNA sequence: TGTGCCAGCAGCAAAGGGGTATGTGGAGTCTCTGGGGCCAACGTCCTGACTTTC.